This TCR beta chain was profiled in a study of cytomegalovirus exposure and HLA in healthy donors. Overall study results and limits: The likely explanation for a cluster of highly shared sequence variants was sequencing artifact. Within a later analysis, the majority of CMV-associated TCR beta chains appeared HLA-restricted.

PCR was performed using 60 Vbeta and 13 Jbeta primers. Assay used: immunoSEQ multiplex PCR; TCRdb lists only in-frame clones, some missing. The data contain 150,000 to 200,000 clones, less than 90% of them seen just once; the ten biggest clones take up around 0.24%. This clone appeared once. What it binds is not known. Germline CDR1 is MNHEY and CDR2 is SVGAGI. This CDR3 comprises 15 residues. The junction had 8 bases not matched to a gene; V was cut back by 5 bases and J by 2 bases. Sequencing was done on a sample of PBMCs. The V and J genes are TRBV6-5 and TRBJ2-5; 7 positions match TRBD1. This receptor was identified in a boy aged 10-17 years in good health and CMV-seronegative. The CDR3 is CASSRGQDSQETQYF. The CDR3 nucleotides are TGTGCCAGCAGTCGAGGACAGGACTCACAAGAGACCCAGTACTTC.